The 9 T cell receptor beta chains listed next were all sequenced from one sample in a study of B cell selection in AIRE deficiency. The sorted conventional CD4 T cells were gated as CD4+CD127+. Assay: immunoSEQ multiplex PCR; the TCRdb copy retains only in-frame clones and omits some. The sample lists around 24,000 clones; approximately 96% were seen once. Sequencing input: CD4+CD127+ conventional T cells sorted from PBMCs. Receptor source: a human donor in good health.

The chain carries TRBV2 and TRBJ1-2; TRBD1 might be the D (5 bases). The CDR3 is 13 residues long. The V gene's germline CDR1 is SNHLY and CDR2 FYNNEI. The V and J ends lost 3 bases and 4 bases respectively, with 9 bases between them. DNA of the CDR3: TGTGCCAGCAGTGATCTGGGGCCCTATGGCTACACCTTC. It specifies CASSDLGPYGYTF.

The chain combines TRBV25-1 with TRBJ1-2, with D uncertain. This CDR3 has 14 residues. Germline values: CDR1 MGHDK, CDR2 SYGVNS. V lost 3 bases and J lost 4, with 12 bases in between. CDR3 sequence (DNA): TGTGCCAGCAGTGAGAGGGAATTCCCCTATGGCTACACCTTC. This codes for CASSEREFPYGYTF.

This chain uses TRBV28 with TRBJ2-1, with D unclear. Germline V gene sequence: CDR1 MDHEN, CDR2 SYDVKM. CDR3 length: 15 amino acids. Trimming stripped 1 base from V and 5 bases from J, with 12 bases between. CDR3 sequence reads: CASSLLAPKNNEQFF. CDR3 DNA sequence: TGTGCCAGCAGTTTATTGGCTCCAAAGAACAATGAGCAGTTCTTC.

This rearrangement joins TRBV7-2 to TRBJ1-6; possibly TRBD1 for D (5 bases). The CDR3 consists of 15 residues. The germline V gene encodes CDR1 SGHTA and CDR2 FQGNSA. V lost 2 bases and J 5 bases, leaving 10 bases between the germline ends. CDR3 residues: CASSLSSDNNSPLHF. CDR3 coding DNA: TGTGCCAGCAGCTTATCCTCGGACAATAATTCACCCCTCCACTTT. Looking up the rest from reference TRBV7-2 and TRBJ1-6 gives the full variable domain: GAGVSQSPSNKVTEKGKDVELRCDPISGHTALYWYRQSLGQGLEFLIYFQGNSAPDKSGLPSDRFSAERTGGSVSTLTIQRTQQEDSAVYLCASSLSSDNNSPLHFGNGTRLTVT.

The V call is TRBV4-3, the J call TRBJ2-1; unclear D gene. The CDR3 loop spans 14 amino acids. Trimming took off 4 bases at V and 6 bases at J, with 13 bases between the two ends. CDR1 is LGHNA and CDR2 is YSLEER in the germline V gene. CDR3 sequence reads: CASSRSGNVNEQFF. In DNA form, the CDR3 reads TGCGCCAGCAGCCGAAGTGGAAATGTCAATGAGCAGTTCTTC.

The genes are TRBV7-3 and TRBJ2-2, with TRBD1 identical over 7 bases. This CDR3 is 14 amino acids long. Trimming at V came to 5 bases and at J to 6 bases, leaving 6 bases not matched to a gene. Germline CDR1 reads SGHTA; CDR2 reads FQGTGA. The CDR3 protein is CASSPRQGPGELFF. The CDR3 region has the DNA TGTGCCAGCAGCCCAAGACAGGGACCCGGGGAGCTGTTTTTT. Full variable domain (missing parts from reference TRBV7-3 and TRBJ2-2): GAGVSQTPSNKVTEKGKYVELRCDPISGHTALYWYRQSLGQGPEFLIYFQGTGAADDSGLPNDRFFAVRPEGSVSTLKIQRTERGDSAVYLCASSPRQGPGELFFGEGSRLTVL.

The chain couples TRBV18 to TRBJ2-7; TRBD1 is a possible D gene (5 bases). The length of the CDR3 is 16 residues. Trimming pared 4 bases from V and 1 base from J, leaving 17 bases between. Germline CDR1 reads KGHSH; CDR2 reads LQKENI. The CDR3 reads CASSRRSDRLSYEQYF. The CDR3 DNA sequence: TGTGCCAGCTCACGACGGTCTGACAGACTTTCCTACGAGCAGTACTTC.

V gene TRBV6-1 combines with J gene TRBJ2-5, with 9 bases matching TRBD2. Per germline, CDR1 MNHNS and CDR2 SASEGT. The CDR3 length is 14 residues. V lost 7 bases to trimming and J lost 4 bases; unmatched junction nucleotides: 7. Here the CDR3 reads CASTSSGGAETQYF. The CDR3 DNA reads as TGTGCCAGCACCAGTAGCGGGGGAGCAGAGACCCAGTACTTC.

The rearrangement uses TRBV7-2 and TRBJ1-5; D gene ambiguous. The CDR3 has 16 residues. Per the germline V gene, CDR1 is SGHTA and CDR2 is FQGNSA. Trimming left V 1 base short and J 4 bases short, with 14 bases between. In DNA, the CDR3 is TGTGCCAGCAGCTTAGGGCGGGGTGAGGTGAATCAGCCCCAGCATTTT. This translates into CASSLGRGEVNQPQHF.